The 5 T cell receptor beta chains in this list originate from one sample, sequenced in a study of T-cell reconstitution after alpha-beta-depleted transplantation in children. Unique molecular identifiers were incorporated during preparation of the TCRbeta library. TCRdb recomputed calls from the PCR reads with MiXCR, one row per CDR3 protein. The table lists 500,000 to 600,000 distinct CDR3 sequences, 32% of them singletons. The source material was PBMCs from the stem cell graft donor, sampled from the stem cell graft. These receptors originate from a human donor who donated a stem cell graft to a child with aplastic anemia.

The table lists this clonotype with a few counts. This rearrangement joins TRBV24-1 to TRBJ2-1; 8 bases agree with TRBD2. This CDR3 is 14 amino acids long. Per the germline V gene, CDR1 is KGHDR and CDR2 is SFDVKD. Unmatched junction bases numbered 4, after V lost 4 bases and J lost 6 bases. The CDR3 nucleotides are TGTGCCACCAGTGACAGCGGGAGAGCCAATGAGCAGTTCTTC. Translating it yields CATSDSGRANEQFF.

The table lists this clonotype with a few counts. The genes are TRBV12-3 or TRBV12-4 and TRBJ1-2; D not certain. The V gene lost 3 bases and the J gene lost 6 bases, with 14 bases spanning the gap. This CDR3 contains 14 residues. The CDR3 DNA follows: TGTGCCAGCAGTTTCCTCTCGGGTTCTGATGGCTACACCTTC. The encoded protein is CASSFLSGSDGYTF.

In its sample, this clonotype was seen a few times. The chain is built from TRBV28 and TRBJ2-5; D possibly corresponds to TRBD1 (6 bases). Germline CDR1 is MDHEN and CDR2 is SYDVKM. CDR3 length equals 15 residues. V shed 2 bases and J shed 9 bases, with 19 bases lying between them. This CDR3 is CASSLDGGWGSPQYF. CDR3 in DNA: TGTGCCAGCAGTTTAGATGGGGGCTGGGGGTCGCCCCAGTACTTC.

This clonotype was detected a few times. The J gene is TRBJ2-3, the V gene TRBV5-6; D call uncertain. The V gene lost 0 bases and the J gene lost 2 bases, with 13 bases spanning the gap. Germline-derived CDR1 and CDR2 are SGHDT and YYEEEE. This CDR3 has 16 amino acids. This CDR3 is CASSLARTALTDTQYF. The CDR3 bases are TGTGCCAGCAGCTTGGCCAGGACGGCCCTCACAGATACGCAGTATTTT. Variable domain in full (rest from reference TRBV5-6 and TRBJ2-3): DAGVTQSPTHLIKTRGQQVTLRCSPKSGHDTVSWYQQALGQGPQFIFQYYEEEERQRGNFPDRFSGHQFPNYSSELNVNALLLGDSALYLCASSLARTALTDTQYFGPGTRLTVL.

CDR3 in amino acids: CASSLVGSRVEQFF. The CDR3 DNA reads as TGTGCCAGCAGCTTGGTCGGGAGTAGGGTTGAGCAGTTCTTC. This chain joins TRBV11-2 and TRBJ2-1; a weak D match, TRBD2 (6 bases). V was pared by 3 bases and J by 9 bases, with 15 bases between. This CDR3 is built from 14 residues. CDR1 SGHAT and CDR2 FQNNGV come from the germline V gene.